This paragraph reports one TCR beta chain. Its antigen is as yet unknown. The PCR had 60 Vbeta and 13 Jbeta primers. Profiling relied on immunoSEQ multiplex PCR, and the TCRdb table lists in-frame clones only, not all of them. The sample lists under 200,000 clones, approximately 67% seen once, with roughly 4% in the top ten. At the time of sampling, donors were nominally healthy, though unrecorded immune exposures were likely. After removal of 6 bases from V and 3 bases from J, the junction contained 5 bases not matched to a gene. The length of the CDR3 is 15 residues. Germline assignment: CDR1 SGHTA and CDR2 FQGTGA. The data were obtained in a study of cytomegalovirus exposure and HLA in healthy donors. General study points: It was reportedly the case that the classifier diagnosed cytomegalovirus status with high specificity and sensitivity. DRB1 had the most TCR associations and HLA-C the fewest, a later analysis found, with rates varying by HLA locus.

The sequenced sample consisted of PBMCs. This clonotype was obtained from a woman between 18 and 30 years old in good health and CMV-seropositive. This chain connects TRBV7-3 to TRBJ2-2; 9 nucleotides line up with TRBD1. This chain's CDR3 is CASRLTGGDTGELFF. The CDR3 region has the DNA TGTGCCAGCAGACTGACAGGGGGGGACACCGGGGAGCTGTTTTTT.